This passage covers 20 T cell receptor beta chains from one sample sequenced in a study of T-cell reconstitution after alpha-beta-depleted transplantation in children. During its preparation, the TCRbeta library received unique molecular identifiers. TCRdb analysed the PCR reads with MiXCR anew, one entry per CDR3 protein. The table records 750,000 to 950,000 distinct CDR3 sequences, roughly 16% of them present only once. The input for sequencing was PBMCs, mostly from graft donor cells, taken 360 days after TCRalphabeta/CD19-depleted stem cell transplant. The receptor source for this set is a male patient between 5 and 17 years old who had a stem cell transplant for acute lymphoblastic leukemia, so the T cells may come from the graft donor.

This chain joins TRBV27 and TRBJ2-1; TRBD1 agrees at 9 bases. Germline V lookup: CDR1 MNHEY, CDR2 SMNVEV (reference sequence). The CDR3 totals 16 residues. The V gene end was trimmed by 3 bases and the J gene end by 8 bases; junction bases not matched to a gene: 11. CDR3 amino acids: CASSFPRDRELDEQFF. CDR3 nucleotides: TGTGCCAGCAGTTTTCCCCGGGACAGGGAATTAGATGAGCAGTTCTTC.

The V call is TRBV6-1, the J call TRBJ2-3, with 7 bases aligning to TRBD1. J lost 2 bases, V lost 8 bases, and 7 bases had no gene match. From germline, CDR1 is MNHNS and CDR2 SASEGT. The CDR3 consists of 14 residues. The CDR3 region is CASVDRSFTDTQYF. The CDR3 nucleotides read TGTGCCAGCGTGGACAGGAGCTTCACAGATACGCAGTATTTT.

This clonotype was seen only a few times. This sequence joins TRBV27 and TRBJ2-5; D gene ambiguous. V dropped 4 bases and J dropped 3 bases, with 21 bases sitting between them. Germline assignment: CDR1 MNHEY and CDR2 SMNVEV (reference sequence). The CDR3 sequence is 17 residues long. The CDR3 nucleotides read TGTGCCAGCAGTTCCCACGAGCAAAATGTAGGAGAAGAGACCCAGTACTTC. Translation gives CASSSHEQNVGEETQYF.

In this sample, this clonotype turned up a few times. The genes are TRBV18 and TRBJ2-1; D possibly uses TRBD1 or TRBD2 (6 bases each). CDR3 length: 16 amino acids. CDR1 is KGHSH, CDR2 LQKENI, per germline. V was trimmed by 2 bases and J by 8 bases, leaving 19 bases between them. The DNA of the CDR3 is TGTGCCAGCTCACCAAGGCTAGGGGGGAAGAGCGATGAGCAGTTCTTC. This translates into CASSPRLGGKSDEQFF.

The rearrangement joins TRBV12-3 or TRBV12-4 to TRBJ2-7, with D possibly TRBD2 on 6 matching bases. CDR3 size: 14 residues. V was pared by 10 bases and J by 2 bases, with 18 bases between. CDR3 protein: CATQPGLTTYEQYF. The CDR3 region has the DNA TGTGCCACCCAACCGGGACTGACCACCTACGAGCAGTACTTC.

This clonotype was observed a handful of times. The gene calls are TRBV7-2 and TRBJ2-7, with D possibly being TRBD2 (5 bases). V dropped 1 base and J dropped 2 bases, with 12 bases sitting between them. Germline values: CDR1 SGHTA, CDR2 FQGNSA. The CDR3 runs 15 residues. CDR3 sequence reads: CASSLGSSLTYEQYF. In DNA, the CDR3 is TGTGCCAGCAGCTTAGGGTCTAGCCTGACCTACGAGCAGTACTTC.

This chain uses TRBV9 with TRBJ2-3; TRBD2 agrees at 13 bases. Germline V gene data show CDR1 as SGDLS and CDR2 as YYNGEE. V shed 0 bases and J 3 bases; nucleotides not matched to a gene: 7. This CDR3 comprises 18 residues. The CDR3 sequence: CASSVVPLAGGLTDTQYF. The CDR3 coding sequence is TGTGCCAGCAGCGTAGTTCCACTAGCGGGAGGGCTTACAGATACGCAGTATTTT.

This clonotype came up many times. This chain links TRBV7-3 with TRBJ2-2; the D call may be TRBD1 or TRBD2 (5 bases each). Trimming stripped 5 bases from V and 3 bases from J, with 22 bases between. This CDR3 spans 18 amino acids. Germline lookup yields CDR1 SGHTA and CDR2 FQGTGA. CDR3 in DNA: TGTGCCAGCAGCCATTCGCCCGGGGACGCTATTTACACCGGGGAGCTGTTTTTT. This gives the protein CASSHSPGDAIYTGELFF.

This clonotype was picked up a small number of times. The gene calls are TRBV20-1 and TRBJ2-7; 9 bases match TRBD2. The germline CDR1 and CDR2 sequences are DFQATT and SNEGSKA (reference sequence). The CDR3 consists of 15 residues. The junction had 5 bases not matched to a gene; V was cut back by 0 bases and J by 2 bases. The CDR3 nucleotides are TGCAGTGCTAGAGACGGGCGGGAGGGAACCTACGAGCAGTACTTC. Translating it yields CSARDGREGTYEQYF.

This clonotype was seen at least ten times. The V and J genes are TRBV18 and TRBJ2-1; D not certain. The germline gives CDR1 KGHSH, CDR2 LQKENI. The CDR3 is made up of 14 amino acids. Deletions cut 2 bases from V and 3 bases from J, with 8 bases between. The CDR3 here is CASSPTQVYNEQFF. CDR3 nucleotides: TGTGCCAGCTCACCAACGCAGGTCTACAATGAGCAGTTCTTC.

This clonotype was seen ten or more times. The genes are TRBV11-2 and TRBJ2-7; 8 bases are shared with TRBD2. V shed 6 bases, J shed 3 bases, and the junction held 10 bases outside the gene matches. Germline assignment: CDR1 SGHAT and CDR2 FQNNGV. The CDR3 spans 15 residues. The CDR3 here is CASRKASGPFYEQYF. The CDR3 coding sequence is TGTGCCAGCAGGAAGGCTAGCGGGCCTTTCTACGAGCAGTACTTC. Based on the CDR3 plus reference TRBV11-2 and TRBJ2-7, the full variable domain is EAGVAQSPRYKIIEKRQSVAFWCNPISGHATLYWYQQILGQGPKLLIQFQNNGVVDDSQLPKDRFSAERLKGVDSTLKIQPAKLEDSAVYLCASRKASGPFYEQYFGPGTRLTVT.

Ten or more counts support this clonotype. The rearrangement links TRBV3-1 to TRBJ2-7; TRBD2 agrees at 7 bases. The trim removed 0 bases at V and 6 bases at J, leaving 14 bases unmatched. Germline V gene lookup returns CDR1 LGHDT and CDR2 YNNKEL (reference sequence). This CDR3 has 17 amino acids. CDR3 region: CASSQEGVLAGAGEQYF. The DNA of the CDR3 is TGTGCCAGCAGCCAAGAGGGTGTCCTGGCGGGAGCGGGCGAGCAGTACTTC.

This chain links TRBV11-2 with TRBJ2-5; possibly TRBD2 for D (5 bases). V was trimmed by 5 bases and J by 2 bases, leaving 12 bases between them. The CDR3 sequence is 14 residues long. Germline V gives CDR1 SGHAT, CDR2 FQNNGV. CDR3 amino acids: CASSRRVPQETQYF. In DNA, the CDR3 is TGTGCCAGCAGCAGGCGGGTCCCACAAGAGACCCAGTACTTC.

This CDR3 is CASSPGRALSYNEQFF. The CDR3 coding sequence is TGTGCCAGTAGTCCCGGACGGGCCCTCTCCTACAATGAGCAGTTCTTC. The chain links TRBV19 to TRBJ2-1; no reliable D call. The V end was cut by 5 bases, the J end by 0 bases, with 14 bases between. Germline V gene lookup returns CDR1 LNHDA and CDR2 SQIVND (reference sequence). The CDR3 totals 16 residues.

The chain couples TRBV7-9 to TRBJ1-2; tentatively, D is TRBD1 (6 bases). Trimming removed 8 bases at V and 4 bases at J, with 14 bases between. The germline CDR1 and CDR2 sequences are SEHNR and FQNEAQ (reference sequence). The CDR3 spans 13 residues. CDR3 bases: TGTGCCAGCGGAGGGGGGAGCGGCTATGGCTACACCTTC. Amino acid sequence: CASGGGSGYGYTF.

The V call is TRBV4-2, the J call TRBJ2-5; possibly TRBD1 for D (6 bases). Trimming pared 4 bases from V and 7 bases from J, leaving 13 bases between. The CDR3 extends over 13 amino acids. Germline V gene lookup returns CDR1 LGHNA and CDR2 YNFKEQ. In DNA form, the CDR3 reads TGTGCCAGCAGCCCCTATGGCAGGGGGACCCAGTACTTC. It yields the protein CASSPYGRGTQYF.

This clonotype was found once. The rearrangement uses TRBV11-2 and TRBJ2-3; possibly TRBD2 for D (5 bases). CDR1 SGHAT and CDR2 FQNNGV come from the germline V gene. The CDR3 has 18 amino acids. Trimming took off 7 bases at V and 0 bases at J, with 23 bases between the two ends. CDR3 protein: CASTTCREGTASTDTQYF. The CDR3 nucleotides read TGTGCCAGCACCACGTGCCGGGAAGGCACGGCCAGCACAGATACGCAGTATTTT.

This clonotype was found a few times. The chain recombines TRBV5-1 with TRBJ2-2; 10 positions match TRBD1. The CDR3 contains 17 residues. The V gene's germline CDR1 is SGHRS and CDR2 YFSETQ. The ends lost 3 bases at V and 5 bases at J; junction bases unmatched: 10. The chain's CDR3 is CASSWSNGTGVTGELFF. In nucleotides, the CDR3 is TGCGCCAGCAGCTGGAGCAACGGGACAGGGGTAACCGGGGAGCTGTTTTTT.

The chain couples TRBV2 to TRBJ2-2, with 7 bases aligning to TRBD1. Looked up from germline, CDR1 is SNHLY and CDR2 is FYNNEI. The J segment lost 7 bases and the V segment lost 1 base, leaving 15 bases of the junction unmatched. The CDR3 contains 18 residues. CDR3 bases: TGTGCCAGCAGTGAAGGTCCGACAGGGTGGAGAAAGGACGGGGAGCTGTTTTTT. It specifies CASSEGPTGWRKDGELFF.

This clonotype was detected only a few times. The rearrangement links TRBV11-2 to TRBJ2-3; possibly TRBD1 or TRBD2 for D (5 bases each). From germline, CDR1 is SGHAT and CDR2 FQNNGV. V was cut by 0 bases and J by 3 bases, with 22 bases left in between. The CDR3 totals 19 residues. CDR3: CASSLDEGHFGLGTDTQYF. CDR3 DNA sequence: TGTGCCAGCAGCTTAGATGAGGGGCATTTCGGTCTTGGGACAGATACGCAGTATTTT. The full variable domain, its missing parts supplied by reference TRBV11-2 and TRBJ2-3, is EAGVAQSPRYKIIEKRQSVAFWCNPISGHATLYWYQQILGQGPKLLIQFQNNGVVDDSQLPKDRFSAERLKGVDSTLKIQPAKLEDSAVYLCASSLDEGHFGLGTDTQYFGPGTRLTVL.